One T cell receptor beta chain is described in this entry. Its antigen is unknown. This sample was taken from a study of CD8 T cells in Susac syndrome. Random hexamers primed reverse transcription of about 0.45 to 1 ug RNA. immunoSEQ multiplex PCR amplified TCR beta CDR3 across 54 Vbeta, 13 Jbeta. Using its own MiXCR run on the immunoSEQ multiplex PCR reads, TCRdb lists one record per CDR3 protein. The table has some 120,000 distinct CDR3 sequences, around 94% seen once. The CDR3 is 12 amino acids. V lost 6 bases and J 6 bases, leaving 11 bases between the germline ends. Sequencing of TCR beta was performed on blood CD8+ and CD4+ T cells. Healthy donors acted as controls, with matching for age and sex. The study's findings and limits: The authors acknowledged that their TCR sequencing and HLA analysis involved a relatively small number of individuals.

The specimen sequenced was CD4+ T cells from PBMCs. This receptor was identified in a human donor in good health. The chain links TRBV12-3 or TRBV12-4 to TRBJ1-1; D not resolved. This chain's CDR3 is CASSRRGAEAFF. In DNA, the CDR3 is TGTGCCAGCAGCCGCCGCGGGGCTGAAGCTTTCTTT.